These 16 T cell receptor beta chains share one sample of origin, sequenced in a study of CD4 T cells in relation to SARS-CoV-2 and coronaviruses. Their target antigens are unknown. This table comes from immunoSEQ multiplex PCR, and its TCRdb copy is limited to in-frame clones, with some not included. This table holds around 40,000 clones, over 75% found once. Sequencing input: naive CD4+ T cells from PBMCs, cultured in vitro. Sample subset: naive CD4+ T cells isolated by negative enrichment. The source is an adult with COVID-19.

The rearrangement joins TRBV27 to TRBJ2-3, with 13 bases that match TRBD2. The length of the CDR3 is 14 residues. V lost 11 bases and J lost 4; bases outside the gene matches: 6. Germline CDR1 is MNHEY and CDR2 is SMNVEV (reference sequence). The CDR3 DNA reads as TGTGCCGCCCGGACTAGCGGGAGTTCAGATACGCAGTATTTT. Amino acids: CAARTSGSSDTQYF.

Only a few counts were recorded for this clone. J is TRBJ1-1 and V is TRBV7-2; tentative D call: TRBD1 (6 bases). From germline, CDR1 is SGHTA and CDR2 FQGNSA. The ends were cut back, 3 bases at V and 8 bases at J, with 10 bases in the middle. The CDR3 has 12 residues. The CDR3 region has the DNA TGTGCCAGCAGCTTGAGACAGGCGGAAGCTTTCTTT. Translating it yields CASSLRQAEAFF.

The rearrangement links TRBV30 to TRBJ2-4, with unresolved D. Between the trimmed V and J ends, which lost 4 bases and 0 bases, there was a span of 7 bases. This CDR3 spans 13 amino acids. Germline loops: CDR1 GTSNPN, CDR2 SVGIG (reference sequence). Here the CDR3 reads CAWTKLAKNIQYF. The CDR3 nucleotides read TGTGCCTGGACAAAGTTAGCCAAAAACATTCAGTACTTC.

This chain uses TRBV7-2 with TRBJ1-1, with D unclear. Germline CDR1 and CDR2: SGHTA and FQGNSA. The CDR3 has 14 amino acids. The V end was cut by 5 bases, the J end by 7 bases, with 17 bases between. CDR3 nucleotides: TGTGCCAGCAGCACGTACCGGGGAGCTTATGAAGCTTTCTTT. It is translated as CASSTYRGAYEAFF.

V gene TRBV5-4 combines with J gene TRBJ2-1; a possible D gene is TRBD1 (6 bases). The germline V gene has CDR1 SGHNT and CDR2 YYREEE (reference sequence). There are 16 residues in the CDR3. V lost 9 bases, J lost 4 bases, and 23 bases lay in between. This CDR3 reads CATSAYGGQRYNEQFF. CDR3 in DNA: TGTGCCACCTCAGCTTATGGGGGACAACGTTACAATGAGCAGTTCTTC.

This chain links TRBV6-2 or TRBV6-3 with TRBJ2-5; tentatively, D is TRBD2 (6 bases). The CDR3 is 15 amino acids. The ends were cut back, 2 bases at V and 2 bases at J, with 12 bases in the middle. CDR1 MNHEY and CDR2 SVGEGT come from the germline V gene. CDR3: CASSYDGSIQETQYF. CDR3 in DNA: TGTGCCAGCAGTTACGACGGGAGTATACAAGAGACCCAGTACTTC.

The chain links TRBV27 to TRBJ1-2; 8 positions agree with TRBD1. With 5 bases clipped from V and 0 bases from J, the junction kept 2 bases outside the gene matches. The CDR3 sequence is 14 residues long. Germline CDR1 reads MNHEY; CDR2 reads SMNVEV (reference sequence). The DNA for the CDR3 is TGTGCCAGCAGTCAGGGGGCCCCTAACTATGGCTACACCTTC. Translation gives CASSQGAPNYGYTF.

The chain combines TRBV6-5 with TRBJ1-2; D might be TRBD1 (5 bases). V lost 5 bases and J 4 bases, leaving 17 bases between the germline ends. The CDR3 has 15 amino acids. The germline gives CDR1 MNHEY, CDR2 SVGAGI. CDR3 in amino acids: CASSTRQGIFYGYTF. CDR3 nucleotide sequence: TGTGCCAGCAGTACCCGCCAGGGTATCTTCTATGGCTACACCTTC.

This chain links TRBV13 with TRBJ1-2, with D possibly being TRBD1 (5 bases). Per germline, CDR1 PRHDT and CDR2 FYEKMQ (reference sequence). The CDR3 runs 12 residues. The V gene lost 5 bases and the J gene lost 8 bases, with 12 bases spanning the gap. CDR3 DNA sequence: TGTGCCAGCAGCGAGCAGGGAGGAGGCTACACCTTC. Encoded protein: CASSEQGGGYTF.

The rearrangement uses TRBV6-5 and TRBJ2-7, with 8 bases that match TRBD1. The CDR3 is 13 amino acids. The V gene end was trimmed by 6 bases and the J gene end by 5 bases; junction bases not matched to a gene: 6. From germline, CDR1 is MNHEY and CDR2 SVGAGI. Here the CDR3 DNA reads TGTGCCAGCAGACGGACAGGGCAGGACGAGCAGTACTTC. Translation gives CASRRTGQDEQYF.

The rearrangement uses TRBV27 and TRBJ2-1, with 10 bases aligning to TRBD2. The CDR3 sequence is 14 residues long. The germline V gene encodes CDR1 MNHEY and CDR2 SMNVEV (reference sequence). The trim removed 7 bases at V and 7 bases at J, leaving 7 bases unmatched. The CDR3 spells CASTPSGSGNEQFF. CDR3 sequence (DNA): TGTGCCAGCACCCCTAGCGGGAGCGGGAATGAGCAGTTCTTC.

The rearrangement uses TRBV7-9 and TRBJ1-5; maybe TRBD1 (6 bases). The CDR3 is 14 amino acids. Trimming took off 7 bases at V and 7 bases at J, with 17 bases between the two ends. CDR1 and CDR2 (germline): SEHNR, FQNEAQ (reference sequence). CDR3 DNA sequence: TGTGCCAGCATCGACCCGACAGGAATCCAGCCCCAGCATTTT. Amino acid sequence: CASIDPTGIQPQHF.

V and J are TRBV28 and TRBJ1-1; D is uncertain. In germline, CDR1 is MDHEN, CDR2 SYDVKM. The CDR3 length is 14 residues. V was pared by 4 bases and J by 1 base, with 10 bases between. CDR3 sequence reads: CASSSAHPNTEAFF. In DNA, the CDR3 is TGTGCCAGCAGTTCGGCCCACCCGAACACTGAAGCTTTCTTT.

The chain links TRBV5-5 to TRBJ2-1; D unclear. From germline, CDR1 is SGHKS and CDR2 YYEKEE (reference sequence). This CDR3 is 17 amino acids long. V was trimmed by 0 bases and J by 0 bases, leaving 13 bases between them. CDR3 nucleotides: TGTGCCAGCAGCTTGGGACTTCTCCAGAGCTCCTACAATGAGCAGTTCTTC. Translation: CASSLGLLQSSYNEQFF.

The chain couples TRBV7-2 to TRBJ2-4; D is perhaps TRBD1 or TRBD2 (5 bases each). CDR1 is SGHTA, CDR2 FQGNSA, per germline. The CDR3 covers 17 residues. V lost 4 bases to trimming and J lost 2 bases, with 18 bases between them. The CDR3 bases are TGTGCCAGCAGCTCGCAGGCCGGGACCTCCACCAAAAACATTCAGTACTTC. This encodes CASSSQAGTSTKNIQYF.

The chain uses TRBV6-5 and TRBJ2-1; D uncertain. Trimming removed 0 bases at V and 4 bases at J, with 4 bases between. The CDR3 consists of 13 residues. Per germline, CDR1 MNHEY and CDR2 SVGAGI. The CDR3, as DNA: TGTGCCAGCAGTTACTCACAATACAATGAGCAGTTCTTC. This encodes CASSYSQYNEQFF.